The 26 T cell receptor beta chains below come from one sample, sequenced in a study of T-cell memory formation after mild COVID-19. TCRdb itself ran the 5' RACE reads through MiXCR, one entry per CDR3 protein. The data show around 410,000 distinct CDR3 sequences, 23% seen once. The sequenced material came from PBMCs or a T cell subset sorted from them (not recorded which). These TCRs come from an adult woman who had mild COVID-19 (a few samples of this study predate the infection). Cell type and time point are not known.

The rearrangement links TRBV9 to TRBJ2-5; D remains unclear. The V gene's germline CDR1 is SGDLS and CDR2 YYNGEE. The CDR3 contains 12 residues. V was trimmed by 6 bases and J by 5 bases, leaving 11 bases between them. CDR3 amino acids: CASNNGEETQYF. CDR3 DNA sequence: TGTGCCAGCAACAACGGTGAGGAGACCCAGTACTTC.

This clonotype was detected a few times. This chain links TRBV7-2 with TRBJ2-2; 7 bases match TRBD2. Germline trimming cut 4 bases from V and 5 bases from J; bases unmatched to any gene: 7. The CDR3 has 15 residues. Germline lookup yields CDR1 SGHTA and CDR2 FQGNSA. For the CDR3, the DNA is TGTGCCAGCAGCTCGGTAGCGGGCCCAACCGGGGAGCTGTTTTTT. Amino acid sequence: CASSSVAGPTGELFF. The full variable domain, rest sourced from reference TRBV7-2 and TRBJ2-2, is GAGVSQSPSNKVTEKGKDVELRCDPISGHTALYWYRQSLGQGLEFLIYFQGNSAPDKSGLPSDRFSAERTGGSVSTLTIQRTQQEDSAVYLCASSSVAGPTGELFFGEGSRLTVL.

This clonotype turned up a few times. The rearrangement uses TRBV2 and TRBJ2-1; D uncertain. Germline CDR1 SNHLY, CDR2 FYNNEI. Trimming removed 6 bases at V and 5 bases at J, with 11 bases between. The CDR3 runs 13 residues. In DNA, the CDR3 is TGTGCCAGCAGCCTGAACTTGGACAATGAGCAGTTCTTC. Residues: CASSLNLDNEQFF.

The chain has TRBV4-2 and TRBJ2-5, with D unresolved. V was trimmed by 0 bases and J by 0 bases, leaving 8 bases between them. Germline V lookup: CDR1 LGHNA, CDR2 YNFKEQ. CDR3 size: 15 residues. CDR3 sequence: CASSQDWAYQETQYF. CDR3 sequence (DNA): TGTGCCAGCAGCCAAGATTGGGCTTACCAAGAGACCCAGTACTTC.

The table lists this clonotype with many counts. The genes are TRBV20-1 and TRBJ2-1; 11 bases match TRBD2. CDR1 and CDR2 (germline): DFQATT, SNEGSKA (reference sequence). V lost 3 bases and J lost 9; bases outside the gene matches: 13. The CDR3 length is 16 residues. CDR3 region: CSASGLAGLPLFEQFF. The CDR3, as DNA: TGCAGTGCTAGCGGACTAGCGGGTCTCCCGTTGTTTGAGCAGTTCTTC.

The CDR3 DNA reads as TGTGCCAGCAGTCAACTAGCTGTGGGGGCAGATACGCAGTATTTT. Amino acid sequence: CASSQLAVGADTQYF. The rearrangement joins TRBV2 to TRBJ2-3; D is perhaps TRBD2 (6 bases). Trimming shortened V by 5 bases and J by 4 bases, and 16 bases separated the two germline ends. This CDR3 has 15 residues. In germline, CDR1 is SNHLY, CDR2 FYNNEI.

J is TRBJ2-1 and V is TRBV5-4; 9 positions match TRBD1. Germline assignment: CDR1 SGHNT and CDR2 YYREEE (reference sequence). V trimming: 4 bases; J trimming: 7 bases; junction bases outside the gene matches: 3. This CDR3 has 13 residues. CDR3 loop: CASSKDRGNEQFF. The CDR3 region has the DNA TGTGCCAGCAGCAAGGACAGGGGAAATGAGCAGTTCTTC.

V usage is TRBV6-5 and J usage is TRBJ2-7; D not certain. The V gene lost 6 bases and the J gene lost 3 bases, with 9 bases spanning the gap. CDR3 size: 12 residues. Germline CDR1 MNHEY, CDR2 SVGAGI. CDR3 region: CASRIGRYEQYF. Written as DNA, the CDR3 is TGTGCCAGCAGGATTGGACGCTACGAGCAGTACTTC.

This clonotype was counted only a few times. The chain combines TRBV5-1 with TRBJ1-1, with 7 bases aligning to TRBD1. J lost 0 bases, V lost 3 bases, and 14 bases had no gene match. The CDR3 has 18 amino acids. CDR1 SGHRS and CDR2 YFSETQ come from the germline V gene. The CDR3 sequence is CASSSGQAQDVLNTEAFF. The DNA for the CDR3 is TGCGCCAGCAGCTCCGGACAGGCTCAAGATGTATTGAACACTGAAGCTTTCTTT. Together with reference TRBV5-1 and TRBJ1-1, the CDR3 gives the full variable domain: KAGVTQTPRYLIKTRGQQVTLSCSPISGHRSVSWYQQTPGQGLQFLFEYFSETQRNKGNFPGRFSGRQFSNSRSEMNVSTLELGDSALYLCASSSGQAQDVLNTEAFFGQGTRLTVV.

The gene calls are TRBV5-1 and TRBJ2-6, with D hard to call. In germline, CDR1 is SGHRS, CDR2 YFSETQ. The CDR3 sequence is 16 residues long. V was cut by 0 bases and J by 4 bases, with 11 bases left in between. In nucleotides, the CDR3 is TGCGCCAGCAGCTTGGTTGTGGGCTCCGGGGCCAACGTCCTGACTTTC. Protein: CASSLVVGSGANVLTF.

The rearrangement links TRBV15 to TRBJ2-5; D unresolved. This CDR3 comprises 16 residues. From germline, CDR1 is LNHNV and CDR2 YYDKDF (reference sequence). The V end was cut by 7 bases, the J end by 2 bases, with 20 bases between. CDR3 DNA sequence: TGTGCCACCACCCCGGCCCCCCGAGTTTTACAAGAGACCCAGTACTTC. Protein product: CATTPAPRVLQETQYF.

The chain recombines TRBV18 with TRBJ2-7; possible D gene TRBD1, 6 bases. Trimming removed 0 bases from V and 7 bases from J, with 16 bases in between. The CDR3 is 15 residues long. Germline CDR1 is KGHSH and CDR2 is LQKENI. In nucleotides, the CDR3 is TGTGCCAGCTCACCACCCAGGGGCGGTACGGAGGAGCAGTACTTC. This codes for CASSPPRGGTEEQYF.

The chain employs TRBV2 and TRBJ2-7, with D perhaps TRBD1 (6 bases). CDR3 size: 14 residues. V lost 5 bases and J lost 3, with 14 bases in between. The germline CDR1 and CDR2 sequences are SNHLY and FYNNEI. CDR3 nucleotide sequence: TGTGCCAGCAGTAAAGACAGGTACAACTACGAGCAGTACTTC. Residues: CASSKDRYNYEQYF.

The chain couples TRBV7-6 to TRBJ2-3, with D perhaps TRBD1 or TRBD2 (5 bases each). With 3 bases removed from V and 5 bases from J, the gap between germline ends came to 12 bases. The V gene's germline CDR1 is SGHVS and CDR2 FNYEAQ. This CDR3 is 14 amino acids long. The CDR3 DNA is TGTGCCAGCAGCTTTTTGGGGGTAGGAGATACGCAGTATTTT. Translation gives CASSFLGVGDTQYF. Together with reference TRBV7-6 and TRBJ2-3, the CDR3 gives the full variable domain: GAGVSQSPRYKVTKRGQDVALRCDPISGHVSLYWYRQALGQGPEFLTYFNYEAQQDKSGLPNDRFSAERPEGSISTLTIQRTEQRDSAMYRCASSFLGVGDTQYFGPGTRLTVL.

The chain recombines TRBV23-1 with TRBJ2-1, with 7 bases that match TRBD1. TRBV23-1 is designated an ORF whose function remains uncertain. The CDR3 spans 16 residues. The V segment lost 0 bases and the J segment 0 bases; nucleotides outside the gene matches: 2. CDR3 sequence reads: CASSQSGQSSYNEQFF. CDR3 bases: TGCGCCAGCAGTCAATCGGGACAGAGCTCCTACAATGAGCAGTTCTTC.

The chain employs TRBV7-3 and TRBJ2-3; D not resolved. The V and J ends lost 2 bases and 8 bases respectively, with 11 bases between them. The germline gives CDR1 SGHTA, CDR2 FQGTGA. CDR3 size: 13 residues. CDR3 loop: CASSLGPAGTQYF. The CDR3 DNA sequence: TGTGCCAGCAGCTTAGGGCCAGCCGGTACGCAGTATTTT. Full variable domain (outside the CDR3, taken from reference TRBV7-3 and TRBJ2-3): GAGVSQTPSNKVTEKGKYVELRCDPISGHTALYWYRQSLGQGPEFLIYFQGTGAADDSGLPNDRFFAVRPEGSVSTLKIQRTERGDSAVYLCASSLGPAGTQYFGPGTRLTVL.

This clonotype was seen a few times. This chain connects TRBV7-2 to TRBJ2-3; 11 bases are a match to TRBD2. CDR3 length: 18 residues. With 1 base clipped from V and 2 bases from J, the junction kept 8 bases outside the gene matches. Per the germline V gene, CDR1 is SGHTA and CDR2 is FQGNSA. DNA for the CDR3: TGTGCCAGCAGCTTAGTTTTCCTAGCGGGGGGTTACACAGATACGCAGTATTTT. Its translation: CASSLVFLAGGYTDTQYF.

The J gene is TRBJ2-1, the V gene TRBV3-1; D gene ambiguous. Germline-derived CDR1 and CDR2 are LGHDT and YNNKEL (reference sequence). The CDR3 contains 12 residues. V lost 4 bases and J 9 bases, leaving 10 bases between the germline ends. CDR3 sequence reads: CASSPLSSEQFF. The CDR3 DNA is TGTGCCAGCAGCCCGCTTAGCAGTGAGCAGTTCTTC.

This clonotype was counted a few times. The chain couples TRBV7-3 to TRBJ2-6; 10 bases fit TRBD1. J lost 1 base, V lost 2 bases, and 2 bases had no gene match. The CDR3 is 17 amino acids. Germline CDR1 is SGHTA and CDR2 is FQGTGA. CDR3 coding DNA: TGTGCCAGCAGCTTATGGGACAGGGGATCTGGGGCCAACGTCCTGACTTTC. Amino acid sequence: CASSLWDRGSGANVLTF.

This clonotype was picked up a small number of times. The CDR3 coding sequence is TGTGCCAGCAGTCCTAGCGGGATCGCAGATACGCAGTATTTT. This codes for CASSPSGIADTQYF. The gene calls are TRBV6-2 or TRBV6-3 and TRBJ2-3, with 9 bases aligning to TRBD2. The V segment lost 5 bases and the J segment 4 bases; nucleotides outside the gene matches: 4. Germline CDR1 MNHEY, CDR2 SVGEGT. CDR3 length: 14 amino acids.

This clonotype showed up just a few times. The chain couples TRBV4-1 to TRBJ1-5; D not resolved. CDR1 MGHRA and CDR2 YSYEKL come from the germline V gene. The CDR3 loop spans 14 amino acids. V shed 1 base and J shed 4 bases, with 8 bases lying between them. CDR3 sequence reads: CASSQGSLNQPQHF. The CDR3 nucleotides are TGCGCCAGCAGCCAAGGCTCCTTAAATCAGCCCCAGCATTTT.

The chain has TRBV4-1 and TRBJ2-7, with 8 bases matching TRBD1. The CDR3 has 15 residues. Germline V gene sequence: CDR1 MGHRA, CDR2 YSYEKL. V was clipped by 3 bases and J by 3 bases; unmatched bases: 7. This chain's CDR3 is CASSQAGTGRYEQYF. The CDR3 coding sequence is TGCGCCAGCAGCCAGGCCGGGACAGGACGCTACGAGCAGTACTTC.

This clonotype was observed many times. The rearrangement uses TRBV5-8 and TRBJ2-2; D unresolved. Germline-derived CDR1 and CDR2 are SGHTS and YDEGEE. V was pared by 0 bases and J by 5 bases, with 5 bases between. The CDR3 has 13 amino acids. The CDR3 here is CASSLGFTGELFF. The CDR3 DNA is TGTGCCAGCAGCTTGGGGTTTACCGGGGAGCTGTTTTTT. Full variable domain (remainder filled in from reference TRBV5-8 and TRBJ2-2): EAGVTQSPTHLIKTRGQQATLRCSPISGHTSVYWYQQALGLGLQFLLWYDEGEERNRGNFPPRFSGRQFPNYSSELNVNALELEDSALYLCASSLGFTGELFFGEGSRLTVL.

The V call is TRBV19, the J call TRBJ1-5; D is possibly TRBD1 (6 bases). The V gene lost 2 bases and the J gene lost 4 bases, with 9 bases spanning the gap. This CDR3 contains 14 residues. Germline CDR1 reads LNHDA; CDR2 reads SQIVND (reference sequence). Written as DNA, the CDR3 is TGTGCCAGTAGTATAAGGGACACTAATCAGCCCCAGCATTTT. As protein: CASSIRDTNQPQHF. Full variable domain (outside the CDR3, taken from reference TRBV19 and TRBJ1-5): DGGITQSPKYLFRKEGQNVTLSCEQNLNHDAMYWYRQDPGQGLRLIYYSQIVNDFQKGDIAEGYSVSREKKESFPLTVTSAQKNPTAFYLCASSIRDTNQPQHFGDGTRLSIL.

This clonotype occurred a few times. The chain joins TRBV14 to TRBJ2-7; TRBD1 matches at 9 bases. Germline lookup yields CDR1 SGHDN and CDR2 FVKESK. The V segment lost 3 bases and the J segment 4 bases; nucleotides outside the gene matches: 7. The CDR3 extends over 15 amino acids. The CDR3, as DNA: TGTGCCAGCAGCCAGTTCGCGGGACAGGGTTACGAGCAGTACTTC. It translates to CASSQFAGQGYEQYF.

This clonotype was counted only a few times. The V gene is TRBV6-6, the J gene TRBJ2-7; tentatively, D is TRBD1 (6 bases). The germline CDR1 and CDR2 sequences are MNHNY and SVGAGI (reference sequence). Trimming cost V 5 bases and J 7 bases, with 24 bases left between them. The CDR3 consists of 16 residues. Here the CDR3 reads CASSLSRQGFTGEQYF. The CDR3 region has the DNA TGTGCCAGCAGTCTCTCAAGGCAGGGGTTTACGGGGGAGCAGTACTTC.